This T cell receptor beta chain was recovered during a study of blood T cell repertoires in COVID-19 (dated by TCRdb to the early 2020s). With regard to the full study: Collaborator samples came from the United States, Italy and Spain and covered acute and convalescent phases of COVID-19. The material from the prospective study consisted of cDNA or gDNA derived from T cells, B-cell-depleted T cells, or PBMCs. Subjects who had been exposed to COVID-19, were actively infected with it, or had recovered from it provided the deeply sampled blood TCRbeta repertoires that made up the dataset. The repertoires were made available in a free public database intended to serve as a resource for research on the immune response to SARS-CoV-2. The samples were drawn from two sources: the first 160 participants of the ongoing ImmuneRACE study, and 1,000 to 1,500 subjects contributed by 6 global collaborators. Nearly every sample came with metadata listing a de-identified subject ID, COVID-19 status, age in years and sex. Where available, HLA class I and class II types were obtained from metadata supplied by the sample provider rather than from assay-based typing.

In the case of this clone: Which antigen it targets is not known. Base qualities are not recorded, but no much larger clone differs from it by a single base.

The study at large found these results: Clinical and demographic metadata were provided uncurated, with the amount varying by source and participant.

TCRbeta CDR3 regions were amplified from genomic DNA using the immunoSEQ Assay, a bias-controlled multiplex PCR. Concerning the study's data processing: The number of nucleated cells in each sample was estimated from the amplification of reference gene primers within the assay. To quantify the absolute abundance of each unique TCRbeta CDR3 rearrangement, sequence reads were collapsed and filtered. For each sample, productive Simpson clonality was calculated by taking the square root of Simpson's diversity index across productive rearrangements. What TCRdb holds here is the immuneACCESS table cut down to in-frame rearrangements. Part of the clones is not present; checked against another copy, under half of the missing clones reflect an unresolved V gene, and the others are unexplained. The V and J calls and clone size were taken over from that table, and D and trimming were inferred from the DNA. For this sample there are about 67,000 clones; around 86% appear just once. The ten largest clonotypes hold about 5.7% of the sample.

Collaborating institutions collected whole blood in K2EDTA tubes following their own protocols. For TCRbeta analysis, collaborators shipped samples as frozen whole blood, isolated PBMCs, or DNA extracted from either of those sample types. The CDR3 goes from the cysteine to the phenylalanine over 14 residues. Left in the record is the CDR3 DNA by itself, 42 bases read in frame from the first base. CDR1 SNHLY and CDR2 FYNNEI were looked up in the germline V gene. V has 4 bases trimmed and J has 7 bases trimmed; junction bases matching no gene number 0. The specimen sequenced was peripheral blood. This receptor was taken from a man between 50 and 59 years old with active COVID-19. Here the chain combines TRBV2 and TRBJ2-1; the central 14 bases match TRBD2. The encoded CDR3 is CASSGLAGGNEQFF. The DNA sequence reads TGTGCCAGCAGTGGACTAGCGGGAGGGAATGAGCAGTTCTTC.